This TCR beta chain was found in a study of OX40 agonist ivuxolimab in advanced cancers. V lost 1 base and J lost 6, with 7 bases in between. This CDR3 has 13 residues. Germline V gene lookup returns CDR1 LGHNA and CDR2 YSLEER. Sequencing was performed with immunoSEQ multiplex PCR; in TCRdb, only in-frame clones are kept and a portion is missing. The sample contains 65,000 to 70,000 clones, almost 90% of which appear only once. Sample: CD4+ or CD8+ T cells sorted from blood, taken in a trial of the OX40 agonist ivuxolimab. The TCR comes from an adult with an advanced solid tumor such as melanoma, head and neck, liver or kidney cancer. The chain joins TRBV4-3 to TRBJ2-1; D remains ambiguous. CDR3 DNA sequence: TGCGCCAGCAGCCAAGTTTCCGTCAATGAGCAGTTCTTC. Protein: CASSQVSVNEQFF.